A selection of T cell receptor beta chains follows, all from one sample in a study of T cell repertoires in cytomegalovirus infection. Each CDR3 protein is one row after TCRdb ran MiXCR on the reads. The sample yields under 200,000 distinct CDR3 sequences, 28% seen once. Sequencing used PBMCs. These TCRs come from a human donor in good health (CMV status not recorded). Some clones in this sample may be carry-over from other donors' samples. CDR3s include the opening cysteine and the closing phenylalanine or tryptophan. The order of the fields is V gene, J gene, D gene, clone size, CDR3 protein, CDR3 DNA. The D gene is left open where the match is weak. Expanded clones get a size class; other rows say once, few or many, or leave the size out.

TRBV20-1,TRBJ2-1,TRBD1,NA,CSARDRQGFVDEQFF,TGCAGTGCTAGAGATCGACAGGGTTTTGTCGATGAGCAGTTCTTC
TRBV5-4,TRBJ2-2,TRBD1,NA,CASSRQGAGNTGELFF,TGTGCCAGCAGCCGACAGGGGGCCGGGAACACCGGGGAGCTGTTTTTT
TRBV28,TRBJ2-3,TRBD1,NA,CASSLRGRTDTQYF,TGTGCCAGCAGTCTCAGGGGGCGCACAGATACGCAGTATTTT
TRBV7-9,TRBJ2-1,NA,NA,CASSLALGEDNEQFF,TGTGCCAGCAGCTTAGCGTTAGGGGAAGACAATGAGCAGTTCTTC
TRBV23-1,TRBJ1-2,NA,NA,CASSQWVYGYTF,TGCGCCAGCAGTCAATGGGTTTATGGCTACACCTTC
TRBV7-3,TRBJ2-2,NA,few,CASSHASATNTGELFF,TGTGCCAGCAGCCACGCCAGCGCAACGAACACCGGGGAGCTGTTTTTT
TRBV6-2/TRBV6-3,TRBJ1-1,TRBD1,NA,CASSPNRGTEAFF,TGTGCCAGCAGCCCTAACAGGGGAACTGAAGCTTTCTTT
TRBV7-2,TRBJ2-2,TRBD2,NA,CATEPTGLGTTGELFF,TGTGCCACCGAACCTACGGGACTAGGGACCACCGGGGAGCTGTTTTTT
TRBV12-3/TRBV12-4,TRBJ2-3,NA,few,CASSEKGRSTDTQYF,TGTGCCAGCAGTGAGAAGGGACGGAGCACAGATACGCAGTATTTT
TRBV29-1,TRBJ1-1,NA,many,CSVQGAGGTEAFF,TGCAGCGTTCAAGGGGCGGGGGGAACTGAAGCTTTCTTT
TRBV12-3/TRBV12-4,TRBJ2-6,TRBD1,many,CASSFETGVPGANVLTF,TGTGCCAGCAGTTTTGAGACAGGGGTACCTGGGGCCAACGTCCTGACTTTC
TRBV7-2,TRBJ2-7,NA,few,CASSLEVAATYEQYF,TGTGCCAGCAGCTTAGAAGTAGCGGCAACCTACGAGCAGTACTTC
TRBV15,TRBJ1-5,NA,few,CATSRDRAPNQPQHF,TGTGCCACCAGCAGAGATCGGGCCCCCAATCAGCCCCAGCATTTT
TRBV7-6,TRBJ1-1,NA,few,CASSLERVAATEAFF,TGTGCCAGCAGCTTAGAAAGGGTCGCTGCGACTGAAGCTTTCTTT
TRBV19,TRBJ1-1,TRBD1,many,CASSIRGQGIMNTEAFF,TGTGCCAGTAGTATCCGGGGACAGGGGATCATGAACACTGAAGCTTTCTTT
TRBV12-3/TRBV12-4,TRBJ1-2,TRBD1,NA,CASSQTGARHYGYTF,TGTGCCAGCAGCCAGACAGGGGCGCGACACTATGGCTACACCTTC
TRBV7-8,TRBJ2-1,NA,few,CASSLYGVGGEQFF,TGTGCCAGCAGCTTGTACGGGGTCGGCGGTGAGCAGTTCTTC
TRBV7-3,TRBJ2-6,TRBD1,NA,CASSSTGESNVLTF,TGTGCCAGCAGCTCGACAGGGGAATCCAACGTCCTGACTTTC
TRBV6-1,TRBJ2-1,NA,few,CASSAHIGDEQFF,TGTGCCAGCAGTGCCCACATCGGCGATGAGCAGTTCTTC
TRBV7-8,TRBJ2-7,TRBD2,many,CASSLRGLAGSEQYF,TGTGCCAGCAGCTTACGGGGACTAGCGGGGTCCGAGCAGTACTTC
TRBV6-2/TRBV6-3,TRBJ2-1,NA,few,CASRNGGGHEQFF,TGTGCCAGCAGGAACGGGGGAGGTCATGAGCAGTTCTTC
TRBV4-1,TRBJ1-1,NA,NA,CASSPRGIGKEAFF,TGTGCCAGCAGCCCCCGGGGAATCGGGAAGGAAGCTTTCTTT
TRBV20-1,TRBJ2-1,NA,NA,CSAPNLRESSYNEQFF,TGCAGTGCCCCGAACCTCAGGGAAAGCTCCTACAATGAGCAGTTCTTC
TRBV29-1,TRBJ1-2,NA,NA,CSSRGQSEDGYTF,TGCAGCTCTCGTGGACAGTCAGAAGATGGCTACACCTTC
TRBV6-2/TRBV6-3,TRBJ1-1,NA,many,CASSDDRNTEAFF,TGTGCCAGCAGTGACGACCGGAACACTGAAGCTTTCTTT
TRBV6-2/TRBV6-3,TRBJ1-5,NA,few,CASSDQVNQPQHF,TGTGCCAGCAGTGACCAGGTGAATCAGCCCCAGCATTTT
TRBV10-3,TRBJ2-2,TRBD2,few,CAIPGGSGDSNTGELFF,TGTGCCATCCCCGGGGGTAGCGGGGACTCGAACACCGGGGAGCTGTTTTTT
TRBV7-2,TRBJ2-1,TRBD2,NA,CASSPVAGGPMHEQFF,TGTGCCAGCAGCCCGGTAGCGGGGGGGCCTATGCATGAGCAGTTCTTC
TRBV20-1,TRBJ2-3,TRBD1,NA,CSAAGQGADTQYF,TGCAGTGCTGCCGGACAGGGGGCAGATACGCAGTATTTT
TRBV12-3/TRBV12-4,TRBJ2-3,NA,few,CASSLDIASADTQYF,TGTGCCAGCAGTTTAGATATAGCTTCGGCGGATACGCAGTATTTT
TRBV10-1,TRBJ2-1,TRBD1,once,CASSESRGGQGYNEQFF,TGCGCCAGCAGTGAGTCGAGAGGGGGACAGGGGTACAATGAGCAGTTCTTC
TRBV2,TRBJ2-5,NA,NA,CASSEAGPETQYF,TGTGCCAGCAGTGAAGCGGGCCCCGAGACCCAGTACTTC
TRBV7-3,TRBJ1-2,NA,NA,CASGNGQTLYGYTF,TGTGCCAGCGGGAACGGACAGACTCTCTATGGCTACACCTTC
TRBV7-9,TRBJ1-3,TRBD1,few,CASSFPGGNSGNTIYF,TGTGCCAGCAGCTTCCCAGGGGGAAACTCTGGAAACACCATATATTTT
TRBV7-2,TRBJ1-1,TRBD1,few,CASSLTGGGNTEAFF,TGTGCCAGCAGTTTGACAGGGGGCGGGAACACTGAAGCTTTCTTT
TRBV9,TRBJ2-1,NA,NA,CASSEPGEGIRSEQFF,TGTGCCAGCAGCGAGCCGGGAGAGGGGATTCGCAGTGAGCAGTTCTTC
TRBV12-3/TRBV12-4,TRBJ2-1,TRBD2,few,CASSLVGTSGEQFF,TGTGCCAGCAGTTTGGTAGGGACTAGCGGTGAGCAGTTCTTC
TRBV7-2,TRBJ2-1,NA,NA,CASFNLGRYNEQFF,TGTGCCAGCTTTAACCTTGGGAGGTACAATGAGCAGTTCTTC
TRBV11-2,TRBJ2-5,TRBD1,few,CASSNRDRGKTQYF,TGTGCCAGCAGCAACCGGGACAGGGGAAAGACCCAGTACTTC
TRBV5-1,TRBJ1-1,NA,NA,CASSLVQGLEAFF,TGCGCCAGCAGCTTGGTCCAGGGTCTGGAAGCTTTCTTT
TRBV2,TRBJ1-5,NA,NA,CASHSSVNQPQHF,TGTGCCAGCCATAGCTCCGTCAATCAGCCCCAGCATTTT
TRBV11-2,TRBJ1-1,NA,few,CASSLGQSFEAFF,TGTGCCAGCAGCTTAGGGCAATCCTTTGAAGCTTTCTTT
TRBV19,TRBJ1-1,NA,NA,CASSEGRKVFF,TGTGCCAGTAGCGAGGGACGGAAAGTCTTCTTT
TRBV29-1,TRBJ2-5,TRBD2,NA,CSVDSGGAGETQYF,TGCAGCGTTGATAGCGGGGGGGCCGGTGAGACCCAGTACTTC
TRBV6-2/TRBV6-3,TRBJ2-7,NA,NA,CASSYGGENYEQYF,TGTGCCAGCAGTTACGGCGGGGAAAACTACGAGCAGTACTTC
TRBV19,TRBJ1-1,NA,few,CASGGNTEAFF,TGTGCCAGTGGAGGGAACACTGAAGCTTTCTTT
TRBV6-6,TRBJ2-7,NA,few,CASSSPTADYEQYF,TGTGCCAGCAGTTCACCGACAGCTGACTACGAGCAGTACTTC
TRBV19,TRBJ1-4,NA,NA,CASGKAPGPWEKLFF,TGTGCCAGCGGTAAGGCCCCGGGACCATGGGAAAAACTGTTTTTT
TRBV19,TRBJ1-1,NA,NA,CASSGGIITEAFF,TGTGCCAGTAGTGGCGGAATTATCACTGAAGCTTTCTTT
TRBV7-8,TRBJ2-6,NA,many,CASSLGGISGANVLTF,TGTGCCAGCAGCTTAGGGGGGATTTCTGGGGCCAACGTCCTGACTTTC
TRBV5-4,TRBJ2-1,TRBD2,few,CASSLPGLASEQFF,TGTGCCAGCAGCCTCCCGGGACTAGCGTCTGAGCAGTTCTTC
TRBV6-6,TRBJ1-5,TRBD1,NA,CASSYSSGGGQPQHF,TGTGCCAGCAGTTACTCGTCAGGGGGCGGTCAGCCCCAGCATTTT
TRBV7-6,TRBJ2-1,TRBD2,few,CASSPRGGAGNEQFF,TGTGCCAGCAGCCCCCGCGGGGGGGCGGGAAATGAGCAGTTCTTC
TRBV7-2,TRBJ2-1,TRBD2,many,CASSPDGGGSYNEQFF,TGTGCCAGCAGCCCAGACGGGGGGGGCTCCTACAATGAGCAGTTCTTC
TRBV27,TRBJ1-5,NA,NA,CASSLSGRGEQPQHF,TGTGCCAGCAGTTTATCTGGGAGGGGCGAACAGCCCCAGCATTTT
TRBV11-2,TRBJ2-7,NA,NA,CASSFSRGDSYEQYF,TGTGCCAGCAGCTTCTCAAGGGGCGACTCCTACGAGCAGTACTTC
TRBV2,TRBJ2-1,TRBD2,few,CASSRLSGGAINEQFF,TGTGCCAGCAGCCGCCTTAGCGGGGGGGCCATCAATGAGCAGTTCTTC
TRBV11-2,TRBJ1-1,NA,NA,CASSSPQRNTEAFF,TGTGCCAGCAGCTCACCTCAAAGGAACACTGAAGCTTTCTTT
TRBV19,TRBJ1-1,NA,NA,CASSPRDGGAAFF,TGTGCCAGTAGTCCCCGGGACGGAGGAGCAGCTTTCTTT
TRBV7-2,TRBJ2-5,TRBD1,NA,CASTSTGGETQYF,TGTGCCAGCACATCAACAGGGGGGGAGACCCAGTACTTC